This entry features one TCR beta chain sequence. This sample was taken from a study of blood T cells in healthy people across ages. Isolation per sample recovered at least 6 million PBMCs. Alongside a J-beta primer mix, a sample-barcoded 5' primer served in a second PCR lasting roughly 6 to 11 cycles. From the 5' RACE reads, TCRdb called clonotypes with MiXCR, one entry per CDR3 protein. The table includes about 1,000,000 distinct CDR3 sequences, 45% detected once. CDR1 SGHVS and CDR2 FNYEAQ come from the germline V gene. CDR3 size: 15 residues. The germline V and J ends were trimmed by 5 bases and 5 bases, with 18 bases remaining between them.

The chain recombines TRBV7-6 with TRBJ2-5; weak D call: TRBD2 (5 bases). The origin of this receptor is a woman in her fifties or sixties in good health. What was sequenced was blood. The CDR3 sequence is CASSPGRWESETQYF. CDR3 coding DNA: TGTGCCAGCAGCCCCGGACGGTGGGAGAGCGAGACCCAGTACTTC. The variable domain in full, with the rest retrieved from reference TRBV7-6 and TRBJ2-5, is GAGVSQSPRYKVTKRGQDVALRCDPISGHVSLYWYRQALGQGPEFLTYFNYEAQQDKSGLPNDRFSAERPEGSISTLTIQRTEQRDSAMYRCASSPGRWESETQYFGPGTRLLVL.